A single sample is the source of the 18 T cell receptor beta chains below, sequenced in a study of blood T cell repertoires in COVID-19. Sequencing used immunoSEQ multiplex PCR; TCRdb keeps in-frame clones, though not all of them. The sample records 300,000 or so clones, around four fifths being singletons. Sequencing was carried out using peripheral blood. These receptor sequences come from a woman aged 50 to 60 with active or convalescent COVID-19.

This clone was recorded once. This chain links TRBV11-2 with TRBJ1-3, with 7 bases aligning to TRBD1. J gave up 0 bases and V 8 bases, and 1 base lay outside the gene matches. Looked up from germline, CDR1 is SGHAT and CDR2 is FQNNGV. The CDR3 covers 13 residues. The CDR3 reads CASQGGSGNTIYF. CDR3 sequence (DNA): TGTGCCAGCCAGGGGGGCTCTGGAAACACCATATATTTT.

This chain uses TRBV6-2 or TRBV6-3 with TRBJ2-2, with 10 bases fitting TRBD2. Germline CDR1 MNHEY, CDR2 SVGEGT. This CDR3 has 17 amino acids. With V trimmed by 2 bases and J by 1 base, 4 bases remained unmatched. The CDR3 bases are TGTGCCAGCAGTTACCGCCCTAGCGGGAGGAACACCGGGGAGCTGTTTTTT. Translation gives CASSYRPSGRNTGELFF.

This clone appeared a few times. This CDR3 reads CASSSTLALKETQYF. The CDR3 DNA reads TGTGCCAGCAGCTCCACTCTAGCGCTCAAAGAGACCCAGTACTTC. The gene calls are TRBV5-6 and TRBJ2-5; TRBD2 might be the D (6 bases). The CDR3 is made up of 15 amino acids. Trimming pared 3 bases from V and 3 bases from J, leaving 15 bases between. Per the germline V gene, CDR1 is SGHDT and CDR2 is YYEEEE.

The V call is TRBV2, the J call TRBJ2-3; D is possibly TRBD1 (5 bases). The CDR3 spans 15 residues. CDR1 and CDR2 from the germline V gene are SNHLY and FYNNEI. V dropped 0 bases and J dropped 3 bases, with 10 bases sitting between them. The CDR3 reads CASSEALGQTDTQYF. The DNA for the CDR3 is TGTGCCAGCAGTGAAGCGCTAGGACAAACAGATACGCAGTATTTT.

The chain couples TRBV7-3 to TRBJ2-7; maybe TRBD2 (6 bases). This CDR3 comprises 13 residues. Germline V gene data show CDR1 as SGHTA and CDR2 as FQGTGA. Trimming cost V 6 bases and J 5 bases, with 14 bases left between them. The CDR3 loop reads CASSRQTGDEQYF. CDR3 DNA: TGTGCCAGCAGTCGCCAGACGGGGGACGAGCAGTACTTC.

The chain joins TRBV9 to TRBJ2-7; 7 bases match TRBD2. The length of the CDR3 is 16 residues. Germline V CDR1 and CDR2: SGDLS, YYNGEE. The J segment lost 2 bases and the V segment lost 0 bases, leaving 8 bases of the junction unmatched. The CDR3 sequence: CASSVGGGAGTYEQYF. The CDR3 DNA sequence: TGTGCCAGCAGCGTAGGGGGTGGAGCGGGAACCTACGAGCAGTACTTC.

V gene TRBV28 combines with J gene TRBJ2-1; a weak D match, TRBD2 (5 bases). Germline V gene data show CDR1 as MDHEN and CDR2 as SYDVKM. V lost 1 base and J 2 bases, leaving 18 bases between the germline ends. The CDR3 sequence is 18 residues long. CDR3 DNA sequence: TGTGCCAGCAGTTTATACCCGAGGAGGTCGTATACCTACAATGAGCAGTTCTTC. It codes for CASSLYPRRSYTYNEQFF. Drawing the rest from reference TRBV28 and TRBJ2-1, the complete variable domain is DVKVTQSSRYLVKRTGEKVFLECVQDMDHENMFWYRQDPGLGLRLIYFSYDVKMKEKGDIPEGYSVSREKKERFSLILESASTNQTSMYLCASSLYPRRSYTYNEQFFGPGTRLTVL.

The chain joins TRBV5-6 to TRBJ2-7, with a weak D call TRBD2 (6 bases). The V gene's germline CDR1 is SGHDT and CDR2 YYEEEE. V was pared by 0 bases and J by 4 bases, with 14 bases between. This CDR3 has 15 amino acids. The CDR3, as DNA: TGTGCCAGCAGCTTGGCCCCGGGGGACTTATACGAGCAGTACTTC. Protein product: CASSLAPGDLYEQYF.

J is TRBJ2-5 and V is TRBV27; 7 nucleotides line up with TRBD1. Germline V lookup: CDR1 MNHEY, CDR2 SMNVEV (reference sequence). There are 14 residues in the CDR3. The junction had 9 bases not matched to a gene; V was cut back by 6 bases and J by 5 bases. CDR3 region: CASSRRGGGETQYF. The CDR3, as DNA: TGTGCCAGCAGCCGTAGAGGGGGCGGGGAGACCCAGTACTTC.

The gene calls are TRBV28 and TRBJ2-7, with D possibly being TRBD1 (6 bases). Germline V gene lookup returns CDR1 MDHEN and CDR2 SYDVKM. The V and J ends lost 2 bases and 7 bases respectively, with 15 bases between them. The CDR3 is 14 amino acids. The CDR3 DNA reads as TGTGCCAGCAGTTTACAGGGGCTAGGTTCGGAGCAGTACTTC. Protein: CASSLQGLGSEQYF.

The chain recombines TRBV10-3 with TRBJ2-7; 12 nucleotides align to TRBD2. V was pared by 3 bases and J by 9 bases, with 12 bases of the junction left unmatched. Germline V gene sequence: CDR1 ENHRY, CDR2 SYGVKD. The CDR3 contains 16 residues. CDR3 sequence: CAISEPPGTSGLGQYF. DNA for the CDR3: TGTGCCATCAGTGAACCCCCGGGGACTAGCGGGCTCGGGCAGTACTTC.

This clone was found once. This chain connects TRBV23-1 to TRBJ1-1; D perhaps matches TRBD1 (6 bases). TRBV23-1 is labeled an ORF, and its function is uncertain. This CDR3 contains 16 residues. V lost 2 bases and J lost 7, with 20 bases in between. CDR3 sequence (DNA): TGCGCCAGCAGTCAACCCCCCTGGGGGACACCAGATGAAGCTTTCTTT. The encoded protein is CASSQPPWGTPDEAFF.

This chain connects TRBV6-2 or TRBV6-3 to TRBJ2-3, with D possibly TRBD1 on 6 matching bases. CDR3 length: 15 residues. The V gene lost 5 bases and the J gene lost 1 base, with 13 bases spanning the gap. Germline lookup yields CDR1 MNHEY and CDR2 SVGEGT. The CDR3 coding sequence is TGTGCCAGCAGTGACCAGGGACACGGCACAGATACGCAGTATTTT. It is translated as CASSDQGHGTDTQYF.

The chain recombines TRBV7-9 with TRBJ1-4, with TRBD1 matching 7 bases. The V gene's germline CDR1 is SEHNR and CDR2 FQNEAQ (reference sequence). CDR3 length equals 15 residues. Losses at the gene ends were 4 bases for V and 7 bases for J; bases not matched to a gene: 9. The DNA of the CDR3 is TGTGCCAGCAGCTCCACACAGGGGTCGGGTGAAAAACTGTTTTTT. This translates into CASSSTQGSGEKLFF.

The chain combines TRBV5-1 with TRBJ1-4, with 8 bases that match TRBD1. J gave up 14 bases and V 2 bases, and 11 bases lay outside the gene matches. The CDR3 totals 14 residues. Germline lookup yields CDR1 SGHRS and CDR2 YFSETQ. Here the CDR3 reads CASSLDQFRTGLFF. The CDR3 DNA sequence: TGCGCCAGCAGCTTAGACCAGTTCCGGACAGGGCTGTTTTTT.

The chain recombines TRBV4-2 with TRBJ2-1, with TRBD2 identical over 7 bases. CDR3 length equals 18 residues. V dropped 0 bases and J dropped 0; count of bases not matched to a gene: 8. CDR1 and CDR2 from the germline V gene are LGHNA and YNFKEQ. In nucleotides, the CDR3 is TGTGCCAGCAGCCAAGACCCGCTAGCGGAGCACTCCTACAATGAGCAGTTCTTC. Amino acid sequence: CASSQDPLAEHSYNEQFF.

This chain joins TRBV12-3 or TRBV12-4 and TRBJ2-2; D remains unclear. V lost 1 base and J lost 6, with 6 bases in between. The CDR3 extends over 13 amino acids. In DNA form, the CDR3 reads TGTGCCAGCAGTTTAGGTTTCTCCGGGGAGCTGTTTTTT. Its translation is CASSLGFSGELFF.

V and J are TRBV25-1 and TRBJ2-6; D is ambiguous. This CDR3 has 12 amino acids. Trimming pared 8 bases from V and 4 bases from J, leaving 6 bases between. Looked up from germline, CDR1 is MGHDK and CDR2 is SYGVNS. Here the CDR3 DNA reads TGTGCCAGCTCGGTAGGGGCCAACGTCCTGACTTTC. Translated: CASSVGANVLTF. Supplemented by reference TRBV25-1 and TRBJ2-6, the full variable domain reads EADIYQTPRYLVIGTGKKITLECSQTMGHDKMYWYQQDPGMELHLIHYSYGVNSTEKGDLSSESTVSRIRTEHFPLTLESARPSHTSQYLCASSVGANVLTFGAGSRLTVL.